This TCR beta chain was retrieved from a study of T cell repertoires in cytomegalovirus infection. The CDR3 sequence is 14 residues long. With 3 bases removed from V and 10 bases from J, the gap between germline ends came to 16 bases. CDR1 and CDR2 (germline): LGHNT, FRNRAP. Study-level results: Adding up the frequency of public TCR beta families identified people who carried CMV plus the relevant HLA.

TCRdb reanalysed the reads using MiXCR and keeps one entry per CDR3 protein. The sample lists a few hundred thousand distinct CDR3 sequences, 17% occurring once. Remarks on this clonotype: Its specificity is unknown.

The sequenced sample was PBMCs. The chain combines TRBV12-5 with TRBJ2-1; D gene uncertain. The TCR comes from a human donor in good health (CMV status not recorded). Some clones in this sample may be carry-over from other donors' samples. The chain's CDR3 is CASGFGRSGDEQFF. The CDR3 coding sequence is TGTGCTAGTGGTTTTGGCCGATCGGGTGACGAGCAGTTCTTC.